These T cell receptor beta chains were read from a single sample in a study of shared clonotypes between healthy human individuals. The method was immunoSEQ multiplex PCR; TCRdb's version includes in-frame clones alone and lacks a portion of them. This table has under 600,000 clones, 98% appearing once. The sample consisted of naive CD8+ T cells sorted from blood. The receptors here all came from a man aged 25-45 years in good health. CDR3s include the opening cysteine and the closing phenylalanine or tryptophan. The order of the fields is D gene, V gene, J gene, CDR3 protein, CDR3 DNA. A D gene is named only where the DNA matches it firmly.

D gene: NA; V gene: TRBV13; J gene: TRBJ2-1; CDR3 protein: CASSPLDSYNEQFF; CDR3 DNA: TGTGCCAGCAGCCCCCTAGACTCCTACAATGAGCAGTTCTTC
D gene: TRBD2; V gene: TRBV7-9; J gene: TRBJ2-7; CDR3 protein: CASSPGRESTYEQYF; CDR3 DNA: TGTGCCAGCAGCCCTGGGAGGGAGTCCACCTACGAGCAGTACTTC
D gene: NA; V gene: TRBV7-9; J gene: TRBJ2-7; CDR3 protein: CASSLLNYEQYF; CDR3 DNA: TGTGCCAGCAGCCTCCTGAACTACGAGCAGTACTTC
D gene: NA; V gene: TRBV27; J gene: TRBJ2-5; CDR3 protein: CASSLMGLQEAQYF; CDR3 DNA: TGTGCCAGCAGTTTAATGGGACTCCAAGAGGCCCAGTACTTC
D gene: NA; V gene: TRBV4-1; J gene: TRBJ2-7; CDR3 protein: CASSQEAAYYEQYF; CDR3 DNA: TGCGCCAGCAGCCAAGAGGCAGCGTACTACGAGCAGTACTTC
D gene: TRBD2; V gene: TRBV27; J gene: TRBJ2-2; CDR3 protein: CASSATGGAPSAGELFF; CDR3 DNA: TGTGCCAGCAGTGCTACCGGGGGGGCCCCTAGTGCCGGGGAGCTGTTTTTT
D gene: TRBD1; V gene: TRBV6-5; J gene: TRBJ2-1; CDR3 protein: CASSYISGGYNEQFF; CDR3 DNA: TGTGCCAGCAGTTACATTTCAGGGGGATACAATGAGCAGTTCTTC
D gene: NA; V gene: TRBV11-2; J gene: TRBJ2-3; CDR3 protein: CASSLYGDTQYF; CDR3 DNA: TGTGCCAGCAGCCTCTATGGGGATACGCAGTATTTT
D gene: NA; V gene: TRBV7-9; J gene: TRBJ2-7; CDR3 protein: CASSDSIYEQYF; CDR3 DNA: TGTGCCAGCAGCGACAGTATCTACGAGCAGTACTTC
D gene: TRBD2; V gene: TRBV25-1; J gene: TRBJ2-1; CDR3 protein: CASSELGGLADFNEQFF; CDR3 DNA: TGTGCCAGCAGTGAATTAGGAGGACTAGCGGATTTCAATGAGCAGTTCTTC
D gene: NA; V gene: TRBV7-9; J gene: TRBJ1-4; CDR3 protein: CASSPGRYDNEKLFF; CDR3 DNA: TGTGCCAGCAGCCCCGGACGGTATGATAATGAAAAACTGTTTTTT
D gene: NA; V gene: TRBV14; J gene: TRBJ2-6; CDR3 protein: CASSQGHPSSGANVLTF; CDR3 DNA: TGTGCCAGCAGCCAGGGACATCCTAGCTCTGGGGCCAACGTCCTGACTTTC
D gene: NA; V gene: TRBV7-9; J gene: TRBJ2-3; CDR3 protein: CASSADRATSTDTQYF; CDR3 DNA: TGTGCCAGCAGCGCCGACCGGGCCACTTCCACAGATACGCAGTATTTT
D gene: NA; V gene: TRBV5-1; J gene: TRBJ1-1; CDR3 protein: CASSLSTEKLGYTEAFF; CDR3 DNA: TGCGCCAGCAGCTTGAGTACAGAGAAGCTTGGGTACACTGAAGCTTTCTTT
D gene: NA; V gene: TRBV4-1; J gene: TRBJ1-1; CDR3 protein: CASSPSIYTEAFF; CDR3 DNA: TGCGCCAGCAGCCCTTCTATTTACACTGAAGCTTTCTTT
D gene: NA; V gene: TRBV25-1; J gene: TRBJ1-2; CDR3 protein: CASTGLYGYTF; CDR3 DNA: TGTGCCAGCACTGGGCTCTATGGCTACACCTTC
D gene: NA; V gene: TRBV15; J gene: TRBJ2-1; CDR3 protein: CATSRDRRSTEQFF; CDR3 DNA: TGTGCCACCAGCAGAGATCGGCGGTCAACTGAGCAGTTCTTC
D gene: NA; V gene: TRBV30; J gene: TRBJ2-1; CDR3 protein: CAWSVAGEQFF; CDR3 DNA: TGTGCCTGGAGTGTAGCAGGGGAGCAGTTCTTC
D gene: NA; V gene: TRBV19; J gene: TRBJ2-7; CDR3 protein: CASSISGGEQYF; CDR3 DNA: TGTGCCAGTAGTATATCTGGGGGCGAGCAGTACTTC
D gene: TRBD2; V gene: TRBV28; J gene: TRBJ2-3; CDR3 protein: CASSPFGREFSDTQYF; CDR3 DNA: TGTGCCAGCAGTCCTTTTGGGCGGGAGTTCTCAGATACGCAGTATTTT
D gene: NA; V gene: TRBV10-3; J gene: TRBJ2-1; CDR3 protein: CAISETWGSTGNEQFF; CDR3 DNA: TGTGCCATCAGTGAGACGTGGGGCAGTACGGGAAATGAGCAGTTCTTC
D gene: NA; V gene: TRBV16; J gene: TRBJ1-5; CDR3 protein: CASSQSGILNQPQHF; CDR3 DNA: TGTGCCAGCAGCCAATCAGGGATCCTTAATCAGCCCCAGCATTTT
D gene: TRBD1; V gene: TRBV6-5; J gene: TRBJ2-7; CDR3 protein: CASSHGTGNEQYF; CDR3 DNA: TGTGCCAGCAGCCACGGGACAGGGAACGAGCAGTACTTC
D gene: TRBD2; V gene: TRBV6-1; J gene: TRBJ2-7; CDR3 protein: CASSEYLSGGSSYEQYF; CDR3 DNA: TGTGCCAGCAGTGAATATCTTTCGGGCGGGAGCTCCTACGAGCAGTACTTC
D gene: NA; V gene: TRBV11-3; J gene: TRBJ2-1; CDR3 protein: CASSNRRASSYNEQFF; CDR3 DNA: TGTGCCAGCAGCAATAGGAGGGCTAGCTCCTACAATGAGCAGTTCTTC
D gene: NA; V gene: TRBV4-3; J gene: TRBJ2-7; CDR3 protein: CASSQQHSGSYEQYF; CDR3 DNA: TGCGCCAGCAGCCAGCAACACTCCGGCTCCTACGAGCAGTACTTC
D gene: NA; V gene: TRBV7-3; J gene: TRBJ1-2; CDR3 protein: CASSADGSYGYTF; CDR3 DNA: TGTGCCAGCAGCGCCGACGGATCCTATGGCTACACCTTC
D gene: TRBD2; V gene: TRBV18; J gene: TRBJ2-3; CDR3 protein: CASSLSLAEVEDTQYF; CDR3 DNA: TGTGCCAGCTCACTTTCTCTAGCGGAAGTGGAAGATACGCAGTATTTT
D gene: NA; V gene: TRBV27; J gene: TRBJ2-4; CDR3 protein: CASSWVGSHIQYF; CDR3 DNA: TGTGCCAGCAGTTGGGTCGGGAGCCACATTCAGTACTTC
D gene: TRBD2; V gene: TRBV7-9; J gene: TRBJ2-2; CDR3 protein: CASSSRTSGRRTGELFF; CDR3 DNA: TGTGCCAGCAGCTCAAGGACTAGCGGGAGACGGACCGGGGAGCTGTTTTTT
D gene: NA; V gene: TRBV7-3; J gene: TRBJ2-3; CDR3 protein: CASSLMALSGGTDTQYF; CDR3 DNA: TGTGCCAGCAGCTTAATGGCGCTTTCTGGGGGCACAGATACGCAGTATTTT
D gene: TRBD2; V gene: TRBV5-4; J gene: TRBJ2-7; CDR3 protein: CASSYFGGSWNEQYF; CDR3 DNA: TGTGCCAGCAGCTACTTCGGCGGGAGTTGGAACGAGCAGTACTTC
D gene: NA; V gene: TRBV7-6; J gene: TRBJ2-3; CDR3 protein: CASSLGIGTDTQYF; CDR3 DNA: TGTGCCAGCAGCTTAGGAATCGGCACAGATACGCAGTATTTT
D gene: NA; V gene: TRBV10-1; J gene: TRBJ2-3; CDR3 protein: CASSESSVDTQYF; CDR3 DNA: TGCGCCAGCAGTGAGTCGAGCGTAGATACGCAGTATTTT
D gene: NA; V gene: TRBV5-4; J gene: TRBJ1-2; CDR3 protein: CASSPSVGSTIPNYGYTF; CDR3 DNA: TGTGCCAGCAGCCCGTCCGTGGGGTCCACAATTCCTAACTATGGCTACACCTTC